This T cell receptor (beta chain) was captured by sequencing in a study of CD4 and CD8 cells across lung adenocarcinoma regions. TCRdb independently ran MiXCR on the PCR reads; one entry per CDR3 protein. The repertoire consists of about 19,000 distinct CDR3 sequences, with around 50% occurring once and the leading ten covering around 34%. Material: CD8+ T cells from the margin of a lung tumor. The clonotype was recovered from a male donor with lung adenocarcinoma. The CD4 and CD8 labels of this study may be unreliable.

CDR3 amino acids: CASSPGGKTQYF. DNA for the CDR3: TGTGCCAGCAGTCCAGGGGGCAAGACCCAGTACTTC. V is TRBV12-3 or TRBV12-4 and J is TRBJ2-5, with 8 nucleotides matching TRBD1. The CDR3 is made up of 12 amino acids. V shed 5 bases and J 6 bases; nucleotides not matched to a gene: 2.